These 6 T cell receptor beta chains originate from one sample sequenced in a study of blood T cells in healthy people across ages. Then a second PCR, running about 6 to 12 cycles, was carried out with a sample-barcoded 5' primer and a J-beta primer mix. TCRdb re-derived calls from the 5' RACE reads in MiXCR, one entry per CDR3 protein. The table records about 1,400,000 distinct CDR3 sequences, approximately 63% of them present only once. Sample: blood. The receptors shown here come from a man between 18 and 35 years old in good health.

The chain is built from TRBV15 and TRBJ1-1, with a tentative D call TRBD1 (6 bases). Germline-derived CDR1 and CDR2 are LNHNV and YYDKDF (reference sequence). The CDR3 loop spans 14 amino acids. V was clipped by 4 bases and J by 6 bases, with 15 bases between them. Written as DNA, the CDR3 is TGTGCCACCAGCACGGGGGCCTACCGACCTGAAGCTTTCTTT. This translates into CATSTGAYRPEAFF.

The CDR3 bases are TGCAGTGCTAGAGCCCCTGGAAGGGCTAGCGGGGGGCGCGGACGGTACAATGAGCAGTTCTTC. It is translated as CSARAPGRASGGRGRYNEQFF. The J gene is TRBJ2-1, the V gene TRBV20-1, with 11 bases fitting TRBD2. The CDR3 is 21 amino acids. CDR1 is DFQATT, CDR2 SNEGSKA, per germline (reference sequence). The J segment lost 4 bases and the V segment lost 1 base, leaving 21 bases of the junction unmatched.

This clonotype appeared a few times. The chain has TRBV12-3 or TRBV12-4 and TRBJ1-5; D unresolved. This CDR3 comprises 15 residues. V dropped 0 bases and J dropped 0 bases, with 6 bases sitting between them. The CDR3 here is CASSLAQNSNQPQHF. Here the CDR3 DNA reads TGTGCCAGCAGTTTAGCGCAAAATAGCAATCAGCCCCAGCATTTT.

The gene calls are TRBV28 and TRBJ2-5; the D gene is possibly TRBD1 (5 bases). Trimming cost V 3 bases and J 9 bases, with 14 bases left between them. Germline loops: CDR1 MDHEN, CDR2 SYDVKM. The CDR3 sequence is 13 residues long. The CDR3 bases are TGTGCCAGCAGTTTGAGCTGGAAGGGGTCCCAGTACTTC. Translating it yields CASSLSWKGSQYF.

DNA for the CDR3: TGTGCCAGCAGCCCTAGACAGAATAGCAATCAGCCCCAGCATTTT. Translation gives CASSPRQNSNQPQHF. The chain has TRBV4-2 and TRBJ1-5, with D possibly TRBD1 on 5 matching bases. This CDR3 spans 15 amino acids. CDR1 LGHNA and CDR2 YNFKEQ come from the germline V gene. Trimming pared 4 bases from V and 0 bases from J, leaving 10 bases between.

The chain recombines TRBV3-1 with TRBJ2-1; TRBD2 is a possible D gene (6 bases). Germline CDR1 LGHDT, CDR2 YNNKEL (reference sequence). This CDR3 contains 16 residues. V was shortened by 3 bases and J by 5 bases, with 17 bases between the two germline ends. The CDR3 sequence: CASSHYMGLFHNEQFF. CDR3 sequence (DNA): TGTGCCAGCAGCCACTACATGGGACTTTTCCACAATGAGCAGTTCTTC.